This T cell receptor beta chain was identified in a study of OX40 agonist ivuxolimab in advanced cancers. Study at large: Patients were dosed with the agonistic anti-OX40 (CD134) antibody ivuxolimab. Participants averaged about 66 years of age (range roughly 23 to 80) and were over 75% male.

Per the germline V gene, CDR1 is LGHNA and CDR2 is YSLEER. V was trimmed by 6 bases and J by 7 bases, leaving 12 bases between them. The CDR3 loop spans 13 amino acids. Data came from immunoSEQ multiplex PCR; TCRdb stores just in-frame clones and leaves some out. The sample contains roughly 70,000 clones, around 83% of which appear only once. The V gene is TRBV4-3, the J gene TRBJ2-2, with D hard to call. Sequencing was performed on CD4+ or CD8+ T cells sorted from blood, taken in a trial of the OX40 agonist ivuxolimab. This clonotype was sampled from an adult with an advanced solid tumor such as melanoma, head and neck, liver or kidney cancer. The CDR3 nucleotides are TGCGCCAGCAGATATTTAGGGAACGGGGAGCTGTTTTTT. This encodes CASRYLGNGELFF.